What follows describes a single T cell receptor (beta chain). In this sample, this clonotype turned up a few times. Which antigen it targets is not known. No quality values exist for individual bases; no much larger clone is one base distant. The study excluded patients with uncontrolled infections, other autoimmune diseases, pregnancy or lactation. Diagnoses relied on clinical symptoms, serum thyroxine and TRAb, thyroid ultrasound and orbital computed tomography. Total RNA was extracted using Trizol reagent, and RNA quality was assessed on an Agilent 2100 Bioanalyzer. V loses 4 bases at its end and J loses 4 bases; junction bases beyond the gene matches: 9. The CDR3 numbers 17 residues from cysteine through phenylalanine. Only the CDR3 part of the read is kept: 51 bases, read in frame from the first base. The germline V gene yields SGHDT for CDR1 and YYEEEE for CDR2. The sample belongs to a study of T cells in Graves' hyperthyroidism and ophthalmopathy (dated by TCRdb to the late 2010s). As for the study more broadly: To identify TCR V-J signatures that set the groups apart, the researchers used a discovery cohort of 95 to 100 patients, made up of under 45 with Graves' ophthalmopathy and 57 with stable Graves' hyperthyroidism. The 95 to 100 discovery patients were randomly split 7:3 into training and test sets. The paper describes TCR Vbeta CDR3 sequencing of some 130 peripheral blood samples, made up of 43 ophthalmopathy patients, roughly 80 hyperthyroidism patients and 17 progressor patients. After sampling, hyperthyroidism patients received methimazole starting at 30 mg daily, and ophthalmopathy patients received high-dose intravenous methylprednisolone. In addition, the study compared T-cell repertoires in thyroid tissue and in blood from several Graves' hyperthyroidism patients. An independent validation cohort of under 20 hyperthyroidism patients and approximately 15 patients who later progressed to ophthalmopathy tested prospective prediction of ophthalmopathy.

Amplification of TCR beta CDR3 regions was carried out from RNA transcripts. The first round of RT-PCR for the TCR CDR3 was performed with the HTBI primer set and the Qiagen OneStep RT-PCR kit. The libraries were constructed in a second round of multiplex PCR and then size-selected and purified. Sequencing of the libraries was done on an Illumina HiSeq2000 using paired-end 100 bp reads. As for the authors' bioinformatics: SOAPnuke was used to process the raw data, with reads discarded if the reads contained adapters or uncalled bases, had a mean Phred below 15, or lacked an exact constant-primer or identifier match. High-quality paired reads were merged using COPE v1.2.5, and each unique nucleotide sequence was defined as a clonotype. MiTCR v1.1 was used to align clonotypes to the IMGT TRBV, TRBD and TRBJ reference segments. Analysis was restricted to V-J combinations with a frequency above 0.0001, which covered 98% to 99.2% of repertoires. A TCS score was defined as the ratio between F50 (clonal expansion) and ExV (chaos), using BLOSUM62-based TCRdist between CDR3 peptides within each V-J. Welch's t-statistics and random forest reduced several hundred V-J features to 13, which were used in a naive Bayes classifier (R e1071). The similarity between thyroid and blood repertoires was quantified using the Morisita-Horn index. Starting from the raw public reads, TCRdb applied fastp trimming at Q25, assembled clones with MiXCR and retained in-frame beta chains. Rows with one shared CDR3 protein collapse into an entry with the most common genes and DNA. None of the V and J calls come from the authors' own analysis; TCRdb made them. The sample table records over 500,000 distinct CDR3 sequences; 46% of these occur just once. The leading ten clones occupy about two fifths of the sample.

General study outcomes and caveats: Most expanded thyroid clonotypes (frequency above 0.001) were also detected in blood, suggesting blood repertoires may reflect thyroid immune responses. No statistical method was used to set the sample size in advance, and investigators knew the group allocation. In cross-validation, a model built on a 13 V-J signature told ophthalmopathy apart from stable hyperthyroidism with 85% to 90% sensitivity and 81% to 82% specificity, and in testing the same model reached 80%/75%. In validation, progression to ophthalmopathy was predicted by the model with more than 65% sensitivity and 72.22% specificity, a median of approximately 6.5 months before onset.

The receptor's source is an adult woman with Graves' disease, either hyperthyroidism or ophthalmopathy (not recorded which). Material: peripheral blood or thyroid tissue (not recorded which). The sequence joins TRBV5-6 to TRBJ2-2; 11 middle bases align to TRBD2. The CDR3 sequence is CASSGSGRAGGTGELFF. The nucleotide sequence is TGTGCCAGCAGCGGTAGCGGGAGGGCCGGAGGCACCGGGGAGCTGTTTTTT.